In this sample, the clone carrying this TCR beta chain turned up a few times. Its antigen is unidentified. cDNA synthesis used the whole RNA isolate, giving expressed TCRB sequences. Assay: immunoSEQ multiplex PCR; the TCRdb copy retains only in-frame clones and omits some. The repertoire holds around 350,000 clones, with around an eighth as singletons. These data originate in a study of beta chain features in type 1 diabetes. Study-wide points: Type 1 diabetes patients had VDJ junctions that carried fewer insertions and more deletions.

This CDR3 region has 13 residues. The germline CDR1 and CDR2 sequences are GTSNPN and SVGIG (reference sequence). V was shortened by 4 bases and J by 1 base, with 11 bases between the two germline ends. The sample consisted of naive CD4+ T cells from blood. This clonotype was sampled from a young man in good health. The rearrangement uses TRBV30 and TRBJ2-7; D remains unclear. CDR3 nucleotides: TGTGCCTGGACCCCTAGTTGGTCCTACGAGCAGTACTTC. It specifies CAWTPSWSYEQYF.